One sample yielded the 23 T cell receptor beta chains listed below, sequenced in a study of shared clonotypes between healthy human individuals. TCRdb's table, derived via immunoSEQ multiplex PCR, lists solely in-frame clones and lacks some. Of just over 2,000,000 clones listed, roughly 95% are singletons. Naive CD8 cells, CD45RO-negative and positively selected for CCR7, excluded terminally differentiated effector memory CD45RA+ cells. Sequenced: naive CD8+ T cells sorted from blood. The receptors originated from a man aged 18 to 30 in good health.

Written as DNA, the CDR3 is TGCGCCAGCAGCTTGGGGGTGTCGTCACAAGAGACCCAGTACTTC. As protein: CASSLGVSSQETQYF. The V and J genes are TRBV5-1 and TRBJ2-5; D not resolved. This CDR3 has 15 residues. V lost 0 bases and J lost 2, with 11 bases in between. Germline CDR1 is SGHRS and CDR2 is YFSETQ.

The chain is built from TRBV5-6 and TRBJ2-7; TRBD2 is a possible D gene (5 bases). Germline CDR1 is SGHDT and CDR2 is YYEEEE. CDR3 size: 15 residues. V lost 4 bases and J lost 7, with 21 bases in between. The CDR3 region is CASSPGVGLLMEQYF. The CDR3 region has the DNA TGTGCCAGCAGCCCCGGGGTAGGTCTGCTGATGGAGCAGTACTTC.

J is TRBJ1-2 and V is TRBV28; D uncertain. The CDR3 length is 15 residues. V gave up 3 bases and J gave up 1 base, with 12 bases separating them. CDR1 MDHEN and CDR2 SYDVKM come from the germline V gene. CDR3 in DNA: TGTGCCAGCAGTTTTAGGGAATGGTTTAACTATGGCTACACCTTC. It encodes CASSFREWFNYGYTF.

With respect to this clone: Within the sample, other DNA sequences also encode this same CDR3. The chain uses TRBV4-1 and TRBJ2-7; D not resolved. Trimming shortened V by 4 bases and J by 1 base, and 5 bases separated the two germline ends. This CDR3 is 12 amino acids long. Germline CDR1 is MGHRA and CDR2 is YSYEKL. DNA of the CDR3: TGCGCCAGCAGCCCCCCGTCCTACGAGCAGTACTTC. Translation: CASSPPSYEQYF.

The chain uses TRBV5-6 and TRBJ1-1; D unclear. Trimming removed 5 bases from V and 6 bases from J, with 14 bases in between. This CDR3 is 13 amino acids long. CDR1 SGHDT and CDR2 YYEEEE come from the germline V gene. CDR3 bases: TGTGCCAGCAGACAGTCGGTGGCAGCTGAAGCTTTCTTT. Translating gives CASRQSVAAEAFF.

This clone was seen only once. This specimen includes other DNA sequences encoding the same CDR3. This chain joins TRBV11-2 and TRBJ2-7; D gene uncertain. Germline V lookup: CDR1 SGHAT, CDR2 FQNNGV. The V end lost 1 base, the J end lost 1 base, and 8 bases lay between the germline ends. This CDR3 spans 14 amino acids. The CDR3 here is CASSLGGGSYEQYF. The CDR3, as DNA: TGTGCCAGCAGCTTAGGTGGCGGTTCCTACGAGCAGTACTTC.

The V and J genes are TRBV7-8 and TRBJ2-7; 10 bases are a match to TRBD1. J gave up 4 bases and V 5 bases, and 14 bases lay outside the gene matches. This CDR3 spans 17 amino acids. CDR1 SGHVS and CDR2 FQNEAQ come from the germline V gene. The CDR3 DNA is TGTGCCAGCAGCCCCCTTCTGTGGGACAGGGGATTGTACGAGCAGTACTTC. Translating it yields CASSPLLWDRGLYEQYF.

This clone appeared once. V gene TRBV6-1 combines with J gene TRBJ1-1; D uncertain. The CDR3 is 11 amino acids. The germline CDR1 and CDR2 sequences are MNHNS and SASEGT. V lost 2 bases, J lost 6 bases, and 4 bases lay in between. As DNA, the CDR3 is TGTGCCAGCAGTGAATTCGCTGAAGCTTTCTTT. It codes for CASSEFAEAFF.

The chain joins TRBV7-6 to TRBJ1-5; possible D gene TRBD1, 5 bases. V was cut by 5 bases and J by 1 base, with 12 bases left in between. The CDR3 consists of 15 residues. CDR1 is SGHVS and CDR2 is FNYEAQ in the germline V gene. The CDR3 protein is CASSPVQGSNQPQHF. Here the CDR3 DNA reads TGTGCCAGCAGCCCCGTCCAGGGAAGCAATCAGCCCCAGCATTTT.

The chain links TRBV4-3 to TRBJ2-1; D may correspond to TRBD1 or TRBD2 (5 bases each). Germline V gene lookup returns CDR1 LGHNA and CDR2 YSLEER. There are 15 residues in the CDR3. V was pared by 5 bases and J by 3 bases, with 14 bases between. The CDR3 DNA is TGCGCCAGCAGCAAAAGGGGTAGCGACTACAATGAGCAGTTCTTC. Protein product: CASSKRGSDYNEQFF.

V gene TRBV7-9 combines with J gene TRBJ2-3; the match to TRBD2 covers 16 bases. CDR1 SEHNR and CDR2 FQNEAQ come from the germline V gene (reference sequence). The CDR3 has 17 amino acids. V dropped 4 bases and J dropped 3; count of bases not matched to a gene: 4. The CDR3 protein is CASSSGTSGRGTDTQYF. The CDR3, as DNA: TGTGCCAGCAGCTCCGGGACTAGCGGGAGGGGGACAGATACGCAGTATTTT.

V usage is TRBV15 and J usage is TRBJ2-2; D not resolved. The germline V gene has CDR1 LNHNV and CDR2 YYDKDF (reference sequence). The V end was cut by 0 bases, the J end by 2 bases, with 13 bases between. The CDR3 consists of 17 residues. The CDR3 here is CATSRDQEGINTGELFF. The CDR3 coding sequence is TGTGCCACCAGCAGAGATCAAGAAGGGATAAACACCGGGGAGCTGTTTTTT.

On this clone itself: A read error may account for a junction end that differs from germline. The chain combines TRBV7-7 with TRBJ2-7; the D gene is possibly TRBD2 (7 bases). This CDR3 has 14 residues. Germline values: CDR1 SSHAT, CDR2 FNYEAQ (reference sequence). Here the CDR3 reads CASSLAAGGREQYF. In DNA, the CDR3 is TGTGCTAGCAGCTTAGCCGCCGGGGGGCGGGAGCAGTACTTC.

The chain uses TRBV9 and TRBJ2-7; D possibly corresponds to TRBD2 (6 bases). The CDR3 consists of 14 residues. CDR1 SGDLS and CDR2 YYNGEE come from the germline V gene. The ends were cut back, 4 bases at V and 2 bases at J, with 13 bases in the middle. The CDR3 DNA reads TGTGCCAGCAGCCCTGGGACTGACCCCTACGAGCAGTACTTC. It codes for CASSPGTDPYEQYF.

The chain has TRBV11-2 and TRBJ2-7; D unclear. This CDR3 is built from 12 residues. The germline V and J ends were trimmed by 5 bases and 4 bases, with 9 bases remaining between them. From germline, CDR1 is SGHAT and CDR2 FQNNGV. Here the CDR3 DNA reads TGTGCCAGCAGCCCGAGTCCTTACGAGCAGTACTTC. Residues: CASSPSPYEQYF.

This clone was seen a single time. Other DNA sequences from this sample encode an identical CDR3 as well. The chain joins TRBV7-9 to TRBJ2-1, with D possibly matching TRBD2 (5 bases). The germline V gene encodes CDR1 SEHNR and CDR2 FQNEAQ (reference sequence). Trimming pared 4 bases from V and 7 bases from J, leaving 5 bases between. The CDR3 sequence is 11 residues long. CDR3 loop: CASSSGNEQFF. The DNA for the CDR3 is TGTGCCAGCAGCTCGGGGAATGAGCAGTTCTTC.

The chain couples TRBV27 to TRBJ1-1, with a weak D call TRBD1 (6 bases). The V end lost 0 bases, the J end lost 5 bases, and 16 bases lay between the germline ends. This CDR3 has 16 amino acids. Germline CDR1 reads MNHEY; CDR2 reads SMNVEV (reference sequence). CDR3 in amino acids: CASSLSAGATRTEAFF. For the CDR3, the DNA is TGTGCCAGCAGTTTATCGGCAGGGGCTACACGGACTGAAGCTTTCTTT.

The CDR3: CASSFSGGRHEQFF. For the CDR3, the DNA is TGTGCCAGCAGTTTCTCGGGCGGGAGGCATGAGCAGTTCTTC. The rearrangement links TRBV27 to TRBJ2-1, with TRBD2 matching over 8 bases. V trimming: 3 bases; J trimming: 8 bases; junction bases outside the gene matches: 6. The CDR3 has 14 residues. From germline, CDR1 is MNHEY and CDR2 SMNVEV (reference sequence).

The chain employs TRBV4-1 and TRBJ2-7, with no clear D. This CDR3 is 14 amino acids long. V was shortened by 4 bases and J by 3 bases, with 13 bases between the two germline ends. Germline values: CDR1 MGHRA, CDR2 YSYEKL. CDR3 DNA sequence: TGCGCCAGCAGCCCCCGAGGTCCGGGCTACGAGCAGTACTTC. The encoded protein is CASSPRGPGYEQYF.

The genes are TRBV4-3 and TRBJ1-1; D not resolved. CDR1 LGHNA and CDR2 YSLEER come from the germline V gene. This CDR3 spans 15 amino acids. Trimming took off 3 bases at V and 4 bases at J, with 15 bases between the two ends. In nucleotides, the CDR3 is TGCGCCAGCAGCCACGCTACTGAAGGGCGCACTGAAGCTTTCTTT. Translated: CASSHATEGRTEAFF.

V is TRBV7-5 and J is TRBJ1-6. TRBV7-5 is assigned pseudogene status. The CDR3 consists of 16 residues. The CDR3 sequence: CARSPTGRTNNSPLHF. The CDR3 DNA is TGTGCCAGAAGCCCTACAGGGAGGACGAATAATTCACCCCTCCACTTT.

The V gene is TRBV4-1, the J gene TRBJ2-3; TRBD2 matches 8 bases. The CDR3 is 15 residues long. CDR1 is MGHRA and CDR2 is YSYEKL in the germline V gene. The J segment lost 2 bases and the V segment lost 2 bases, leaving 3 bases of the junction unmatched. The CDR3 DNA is TGCGCCAGCAGCCAACTAGCGGGTATCACAGATACGCAGTATTTT. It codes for CASSQLAGITDTQYF.

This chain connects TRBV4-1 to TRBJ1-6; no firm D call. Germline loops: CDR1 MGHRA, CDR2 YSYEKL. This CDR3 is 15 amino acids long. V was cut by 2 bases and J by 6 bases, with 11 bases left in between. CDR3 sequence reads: CASSQKGSGNSPLHF. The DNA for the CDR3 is TGCGCCAGCAGCCAAAAAGGGAGCGGTAATTCACCCCTCCACTTT.